Listed here are 26 T cell receptor beta chains from one sample, sequenced in a study of cytomegalovirus exposure and HLA in healthy donors. The PCR was carried out with 60 Vbeta primers and 13 Jbeta primers. Generated by immunoSEQ multiplex PCR, the TCRdb table keeps only in-frame clones and is missing some. The ten most abundant clones cover less than 4.5% of a sample with more than 90,000 clones. Sequencing was performed on PBMCs. The receptors stem from a young man in good health and CMV-seronegative.

The rearrangement links TRBV30 to TRBJ2-1; 9 bases map to TRBD2. This CDR3 contains 15 residues. Germline trimming cut 3 bases from V and 6 bases from J; bases unmatched to any gene: 9. Germline CDR1 GTSNPN, CDR2 SVGIG (reference sequence). The CDR3 loop reads CAWRAAGGPSNEQFF. The CDR3 coding sequence is TGTGCCTGGAGGGCCGCGGGGGGGCCGAGCAATGAGCAGTTCTTC.

The chain links TRBV5-6 to TRBJ1-1; D call uncertain. The ends were cut back, 0 bases at V and 1 base at J, with 10 bases in the middle. The germline V gene has CDR1 SGHDT and CDR2 YYEEEE. The CDR3 spans 15 residues. The CDR3 spells CASSLATPTNTEAFF. The CDR3 DNA is TGTGCCAGCAGCTTGGCTACGCCCACGAACACTGAAGCTTTCTTT.

The V gene is TRBV29-1, the J gene TRBJ2-3, with D maybe TRBD2 (6 bases). This CDR3 comprises 13 residues. Between the trimmed V and J ends, which lost 7 bases and 1 base, there was a span of 12 bases. Germline values: CDR1 SQVTM, CDR2 ANQGSEA. The CDR3 spells CSAFSSGTDTQYF. The CDR3 DNA sequence: TGCAGCGCGTTCTCTAGCGGCACAGATACGCAGTATTTT.

To note about this clone: As the CDR3 is not closed by the conserved phenylalanine or tryptophan, this likely results from a read error. The chain carries TRBV5-1 and TRBJ1-5; D uncertain. CDR3 length equals 15 residues. Looked up from germline, CDR1 is SGHRS and CDR2 is YFSETQ. V was clipped by 2 bases and J by 1 base, with 10 bases between them. The CDR3 DNA sequence: TGCGCCAGCAGCTTCGCCGGGGAGAGCAATCAGCCCCAGCATCTT. This codes for CASSFAGESNQPQHL.

The chain carries TRBV2 and TRBJ1-2, with 12 bases lining up with TRBD1. The CDR3 runs 13 residues. CDR1 SNHLY and CDR2 FYNNEI come from the germline V gene. V dropped 8 bases and J dropped 7; count of bases not matched to a gene: 5. The CDR3 DNA follows: TGTGCCAGCGGGGGACAGGGGGCATCTGGCTACACCTTC. Its protein product is CASGGQGASGYTF.

This chain joins TRBV9 and TRBJ2-7, with TRBD1 identical over 7 bases. CDR3 size: 17 residues. Germline V gene data show CDR1 as SGDLS and CDR2 as YYNGEE. J gave up 1 base and V 0 bases, and 10 bases lay outside the gene matches. DNA of the CDR3: TGTGCCAGCAGCGTAGGGCCCCCCGGGACAGCTTCCTACGAGCAGTACTTC. Amino acids: CASSVGPPGTASYEQYF.

The V call is TRBV4-3, the J call TRBJ2-7, with D maybe TRBD1 (5 bases). The germline V gene has CDR1 LGHNA and CDR2 YSLEER. Trimming took 1 base from V and 1 from J, leaving 8 bases between them. The CDR3 contains 14 residues. The CDR3 loop is CASSQVHRSYEQYF. The CDR3 bases are TGCGCCAGCAGCCAAGTTCACAGGTCCTACGAGCAGTACTTC.

The V and J genes are TRBV27 and TRBJ2-1, with TRBD2 matching 11 bases. Trimming took 7 bases from V and 0 from J; bases not matched to a gene: 11. CDR3 length: 18 residues. Germline V gene data show CDR1 as MNHEY and CDR2 as SMNVEV (reference sequence). CDR3 bases: TGTGCCAGCACTCTAACTAGCGGGGGCTACAGCTCCTACAATGAGCAGTTCTTC. Translating gives CASTLTSGGYSSYNEQFF.

The chain uses TRBV18 and TRBJ2-7; TRBD1 matches 8 bases. The CDR3 runs 13 residues. Germline V gene sequence: CDR1 KGHSH, CDR2 LQKENI. V dropped 5 bases and J dropped 9; count of bases not matched to a gene: 9. The CDR3 DNA reads as TGTGCCAGCTCAGGGCAGGGGGCTGTGGGGCAGTACTTC. Its protein product is CASSGQGAVGQYF.

CDR3 bases: TGTGCCAGCAGCTTGGACAGGGCGAGCTACGAGCAGTACTTC. The encoded protein is CASSLDRASYEQYF. The V and J genes are TRBV7-2 and TRBJ2-7; TRBD1 matches at 8 bases. Losses at the gene ends were 3 bases for V and 3 bases for J; bases not matched to a gene: 4. The CDR3 is 14 residues long. The germline V gene encodes CDR1 SGHTA and CDR2 FQGNSA.

The chain couples TRBV5-6 to TRBJ2-5; D is perhaps TRBD2 (5 bases). V was shortened by 4 bases and J by 5 bases, with 15 bases between the two germline ends. Germline V gene lookup returns CDR1 SGHDT and CDR2 YYEEEE. The CDR3 sequence is 14 residues long. CDR3 loop: CASSLQGTGETQYF. In DNA, the CDR3 is TGTGCCAGCAGCCTCCAAGGTACGGGGGAGACCCAGTACTTC.

V gene TRBV7-9 combines with J gene TRBJ1-1; D is uncertain. Germline CDR1 reads SEHNR; CDR2 reads FQNEAQ (reference sequence). Trimming left V 5 bases short and J 4 bases short, with 14 bases between. The CDR3 loop spans 14 amino acids. CDR3 coding DNA: TGTGCCAGCAGCATTGACACCTCAGGCACTGAAGCTTTCTTT. Its translation is CASSIDTSGTEAFF.

In the case of this clone: One end of the junction is discordant with germline, which a read error may explain. The chain has TRBV5-1 and TRBJ1-4, with D possibly being TRBD1 (6 bases). CDR1 is SGHRS and CDR2 is YFSETQ in the germline V gene. The CDR3 loop spans 15 amino acids. CDR3 loop: CASSSGGTGNEELFF. CDR3 DNA: TGCGCCAGCAGCAGCGGAGGAACAGGGAATGAAGAACTGTTTTTT.

A remark on this clone: The same CDR3 also results from other DNA sequences found in this sample. The chain uses TRBV9 and TRBJ1-1; no clear D gene. The CDR3 contains 14 residues. Germline CDR1 and CDR2: SGDLS and YYNGEE. V shed 0 bases and J shed 0 bases, with 6 bases lying between them. DNA of the CDR3: TGTGCCAGCAGCGTAGCTGGCCTGAACACTGAAGCTTTCTTT. The encoded protein is CASSVAGLNTEAFF.

The gene calls are TRBV6-1 and TRBJ1-1, with 7 bases aligning to TRBD1. Germline V lookup: CDR1 MNHNS, CDR2 SASEGT. The CDR3 is 18 amino acids. Trimming cost V 0 bases and J 4 bases; bases outside gene matches: 14. As DNA, the CDR3 is TGTGCCAGCAGTGAAGCGCGGCAGGGGGGTTCTCGGGGCACTGAAGCTTTCTTT. Translating it yields CASSEARQGGSRGTEAFF.

The chain combines TRBV30 with TRBJ2-1, with 14 bases fitting TRBD2. Germline trimming cut 4 bases from V and 0 bases from J; bases unmatched to any gene: 5. The CDR3 is made up of 17 amino acids. Germline V CDR1 and CDR2: GTSNPN, SVGIG (reference sequence). Here the CDR3 DNA reads TGTGCCTGGATGACTAGCGGGGGGGACTACTCCTACAATGAGCAGTTCTTC. Amino acid sequence: CAWMTSGGDYSYNEQFF.

The chain couples TRBV7-7 to TRBJ2-7; 7 bases match TRBD2. V was clipped by 3 bases and J by 2 bases; unmatched bases: 7. Germline CDR1 and CDR2: SSHAT and FNYEAQ (reference sequence). The CDR3 totals 15 residues. As DNA, the CDR3 is TGTGCCAGCAGCTTCGGGGAGGGTAGGACCTACGAGCAGTACTTC. Translating gives CASSFGEGRTYEQYF.

The chain employs TRBV7-9 and TRBJ1-1, with TRBD1 identical over 8 bases. The CDR3 runs 14 residues. Germline assignment: CDR1 SEHNR and CDR2 FQNEAQ (reference sequence). The V and J ends lost 5 bases and 4 bases, in that order; junction bases with no gene match: 6. The CDR3: CASSPRQGTTEAFF. CDR3 coding DNA: TGTGCCAGCAGCCCCCGACAGGGGACCACTGAAGCTTTCTTT.

The chain links TRBV5-1 to TRBJ2-5; tentative D call: TRBD2 (6 bases). V lost 4 bases to trimming and J lost 4 bases, with 20 bases between them. This CDR3 has 16 residues. Per the germline V gene, CDR1 is SGHRS and CDR2 is YFSETQ. DNA for the CDR3: TGCGCCAGCAGCCCCAGCGGAGGGTGGTTTGCAGAGACCCAGTACTTC. It translates to CASSPSGGWFAETQYF.

The V call is TRBV7-2, the J call TRBJ2-2; tentative D call: TRBD2 (6 bases). CDR1 is SGHTA and CDR2 is FQGNSA in the germline V gene. The CDR3 sequence is 14 residues long. V was shortened by 5 bases and J by 5 bases, with 12 bases between the two germline ends. In nucleotides, the CDR3 is TGTGCCAGCAGCCGGGGGACCGAGACCGGGGAGCTGTTTTTT. Its translation: CASSRGTETGELFF.

The chain links TRBV13 to TRBJ2-4; 7 nucleotides line up with TRBD1. The CDR3 loop spans 17 amino acids. CDR1 is PRHDT and CDR2 is FYEKMQ in the germline V gene (reference sequence). V was pared by 5 bases and J by 0 bases, with 10 bases of the junction left unmatched. CDR3 in DNA: TGTGCCAGCAGCACCGAGACAGGGCCACTAGCCAAAAACATTCAGTACTTC. Translating it yields CASSTETGPLAKNIQYF.

The gene calls are TRBV5-6 and TRBJ2-7; no clear D. CDR3 length: 13 amino acids. With 3 bases removed from V and 0 bases from J, the gap between germline ends came to 7 bases. Germline CDR1 reads SGHDT; CDR2 reads YYEEEE. The CDR3 nucleotides read TGTGCCAGCAGCTCTCAGATCTCCTACGAGCAGTACTTC. Amino acid sequence: CASSSQISYEQYF.

The CDR3 loop is CASSFGSGGGHGTQYF. The CDR3 DNA reads TGTGCCAGCAGTTTTGGGAGCGGGGGGGGGCACGGGACCCAGTACTTC. J is TRBJ2-5 and V is TRBV28, with 10 bases matching TRBD2. Germline CDR1 MDHEN, CDR2 SYDVKM. V trimming: 3 bases; J trimming: 7 bases; junction bases outside the gene matches: 11. The CDR3 totals 16 residues.

The chain uses TRBV7-9 and TRBJ2-2; the match to TRBD2 covers 12 bases. Germline lookup yields CDR1 SEHNR and CDR2 FQNEAQ (reference sequence). The CDR3 spans 17 residues. V lost 1 base to trimming and J lost 1 base; unmatched junction nucleotides: 1. The CDR3 loop reads CASSLGGLAGNTGELFF. For the CDR3, the DNA is TGTGCCAGCAGCTTAGGGGGACTAGCGGGGAACACCGGGGAGCTGTTTTTT.

The rearrangement uses TRBV7-9 and TRBJ2-4; D might be TRBD2 (6 bases). The ends were cut back, 0 bases at V and 0 bases at J, with 6 bases in the middle. Germline V gene data show CDR1 as SEHNR and CDR2 as FQNEAQ (reference sequence). CDR3 length: 15 amino acids. DNA for the CDR3: TGTGCCAGCAGCTTAGCGGGACTAGCCAAAAACATTCAGTACTTC. It yields the protein CASSLAGLAKNIQYF.

The rearrangement joins TRBV11-2 to TRBJ2-1; D is possibly TRBD2 (5 bases). The CDR3 has 13 residues. The germline CDR1 and CDR2 sequences are SGHAT and FQNNGV. V dropped 3 bases and J dropped 2 bases, with 5 bases sitting between them. This CDR3 reads CASSFGTYNEQFF. In DNA, the CDR3 is TGTGCCAGCAGCTTCGGGACCTACAATGAGCAGTTCTTC.